The next 28 T cell receptor beta chains were all read from a single sample in a study of Ad26.COV2.S vaccination and SARS-CoV-2 variants. This table comes from immunoSEQ multiplex PCR, and its TCRdb copy is limited to in-frame clones, with some not included. The sample records 400,000 or so clones, roughly nine tenths being singletons. As for treatment: roughly 19 received Ad26.COV2.S at low or high dose, single or two shots; about 5 received placebo; per-sample allocation not given. Collection of the samples took place on day 63 after the first injection of vaccine or placebo. This specimen was peripheral blood, taken in a trial of Ad26.COV2.S vaccine versus placebo. The origin of the receptors is a person aged 18-65 years who received the Ad26.COV2.S COVID-19 vaccine or a placebo.

A single count supports this clone. The rearrangement joins TRBV7-9 to TRBJ1-1, with D perhaps matching TRBD1 (5 bases). CDR3 length: 16 residues. Trimming shortened V by 1 base and J by 0 bases, and 12 bases separated the two germline ends. CDR1 is SEHNR and CDR2 is FQNEAQ in the germline V gene (reference sequence). CDR3 sequence reads: CASSLDGRGMNTEAFF. The CDR3 DNA follows: TGTGCCAGCAGCTTAGACGGACGGGGCATGAACACTGAAGCTTTCTTT.

The chain employs TRBV4-3 and TRBJ2-5; tentatively, D is TRBD1 or TRBD2 (6 bases each). This CDR3 comprises 15 residues. Trimming took off 0 bases at V and 1 base at J, with 9 bases between the two ends. Looked up from germline, CDR1 is LGHNA and CDR2 is YSLEER. The CDR3 reads CASSQEGGLQETQYF. Here the CDR3 DNA reads TGCGCCAGCAGCCAAGAAGGGGGACTCCAAGAGACCCAGTACTTC.

This chain uses TRBV9 with TRBJ1-3; tentatively, D is TRBD1 (6 bases). Germline loops: CDR1 SGDLS, CDR2 YYNGEE. This CDR3 is built from 14 residues. V was cut by 4 bases and J by 4 bases, with 12 bases left in between. The CDR3 region is CASSIQGSGNTIYF. The CDR3 DNA reads as TGTGCCAGCAGCATACAGGGTTCAGGAAACACCATATATTTT.

The chain has TRBV12-5 and TRBJ2-3; the D is unclear. CDR1 is LGHNT, CDR2 FRNRAP, per germline. This CDR3 is 13 amino acids long. The V gene lost 1 base and the J gene lost 2 bases, with 4 bases spanning the gap. CDR3 in amino acids: CASGLAFTDTQYF. CDR3 bases: TGTGCTAGTGGTTTGGCCTTCACAGATACGCAGTATTTT.

The genes are TRBV18 and TRBJ2-1; 10 nucleotides match TRBD2. Germline CDR1 and CDR2: KGHSH and LQKENI. With 2 bases clipped from V and 7 bases from J, the junction kept 2 bases outside the gene matches. This CDR3 spans 14 amino acids. The CDR3 here is CASSPTSGENEQFF. The CDR3 DNA reads as TGTGCCAGCTCACCAACTAGCGGGGAAAATGAGCAGTTCTTC.

This clone was seen at least ten times. The chain combines TRBV3-1 (or the pseudogene TRBV3-2) with TRBJ1-3; 9 bases are a match to TRBD1. The CDR3 sequence is 17 residues long. The V segment lost 6 bases and the J segment 0 bases; nucleotides outside the gene matches: 9. Germline V gives CDR1 LGHDT, CDR2 YNNKEL (reference sequence). This CDR3 is CASRKDRGDRSGNTIYF. Written as DNA, the CDR3 is TGTGCCAGCAGGAAGGACAGGGGCGACCGCTCTGGAAACACCATATATTTT.

The gene calls are TRBV11-2 and TRBJ2-7; no clear D gene. Germline assignment: CDR1 SGHAT and CDR2 FQNNGV. V dropped 5 bases and J dropped 6 bases, with 8 bases sitting between them. The CDR3 contains 11 residues. Here the CDR3 reads CASSHPGEQYF. Here the CDR3 DNA reads TGTGCCAGCAGCCACCCCGGCGAGCAGTACTTC.

The chain has TRBV6-2 or TRBV6-3 and TRBJ1-5; tentatively, D is TRBD1 (5 bases). From germline, CDR1 is MNHEY and CDR2 SVGEGT. Trimming took 2 bases from V and 8 from J, leaving 10 bases between them. The CDR3 loop spans 13 amino acids. CDR3 nucleotides: TGTGCCAGCAGTTACGAGGACAAGGAGCCCCAGCATTTT. Protein product: CASSYEDKEPQHF.

The chain links TRBV29-1 to TRBJ1-3, with unresolved D. The germline V gene encodes CDR1 SQVTM and CDR2 ANQGSEA. The CDR3 totals 13 residues. Deletions cut 7 bases from V and 3 bases from J, with 13 bases between. The CDR3 loop reads CSASGLSGNTIYF. The CDR3 bases are TGCAGCGCCTCCGGACTTAGTGGAAACACCATATATTTT.

The V call is TRBV5-1, the J call TRBJ2-1; D not resolved. This CDR3 region has 14 residues. Germline-derived CDR1 and CDR2 are SGHRS and YFSETQ. Trimming removed 5 bases from V and 3 bases from J, with 12 bases in between. The CDR3 loop is CASSGSGIYNEQFF. CDR3 sequence (DNA): TGCGCCAGCAGTGGTTCAGGTATCTACAATGAGCAGTTCTTC.

Here the CDR3 reads CASSTQQGGAFF. The CDR3 DNA sequence: TGTGCCAGCAGTACCCAGCAGGGAGGAGCTTTCTTT. V usage is TRBV6-2 or TRBV6-3 and J usage is TRBJ1-1; TRBD1 might be the D (5 bases). The CDR3 length is 12 residues. Germline loops: CDR1 MNHEY, CDR2 SVGEGT. The germline V and J ends were trimmed by 5 bases and 10 bases, with 14 bases remaining between them.

The chain uses TRBV30 and TRBJ2-6; the D is unclear. Germline V gene data show CDR1 as GTSNPN and CDR2 as SVGIG (reference sequence). V lost 4 bases and J 0 bases, leaving 16 bases between the germline ends. CDR3 length: 17 amino acids. As DNA, the CDR3 is TGTGCCTGGAATGGAGATGCGATGAGCTCTGGGGCCAACGTCCTGACTTTC. Encoded protein: CAWNGDAMSSGANVLTF.

The count of this clone is one. V is TRBV18 and J is TRBJ1-5; the match to TRBD1 covers 7 bases. The CDR3 is 16 residues long. The germline gives CDR1 KGHSH, CDR2 LQKENI. The trim removed 3 bases at V and 2 bases at J, leaving 7 bases unmatched. CDR3 bases: TGTGCCAGCTCACCGAGGGGGCTGGAAGGCAATCAGCCCCAGCATTTT. Protein: CASSPRGLEGNQPQHF.

This chain uses TRBV7-8 with TRBJ2-7, with a possible D match to TRBD1 (5 bases). Germline values: CDR1 SGHVS, CDR2 FQNEAQ. The germline V and J ends were trimmed by 3 bases and 0 bases, with 15 bases remaining between them. The CDR3 has 16 residues. The chain's CDR3 is CASSLYRSDSSYEQYF. Written as DNA, the CDR3 is TGTGCCAGCAGCTTGTACAGGTCCGATAGCTCCTACGAGCAGTACTTC.

The CDR3 loop reads CASSLSAGDGNTEAFF. DNA of the CDR3: TGCGCCAGCAGCTTGTCGGCAGGGGATGGGAACACTGAAGCTTTCTTT. The J gene is TRBJ1-1, the V gene TRBV5-1, with D perhaps TRBD1 (6 bases). The CDR3 runs to 16 residues. Trimming cost V 1 base and J 1 base, with 14 bases left between them. Germline values: CDR1 SGHRS, CDR2 YFSETQ.

This clone was seen a handful of times. The rearrangement uses TRBV12-5 and TRBJ1-4; D perhaps matches TRBD1 (6 bases). The V end was cut by 0 bases, the J end by 12 bases, with 14 bases between. Germline V CDR1 and CDR2: LGHNT, FRNRAP. The CDR3 is 14 amino acids. CDR3 loop: CASGLVAVGGELFF. In DNA, the CDR3 is TGTGCTAGTGGTTTGGTAGCGGTAGGGGGAGAACTGTTTTTT.

The rearrangement joins TRBV19 to TRBJ1-1, with 7 nucleotides matching TRBD1. Losses at the gene ends were 5 bases for V and 4 bases for J; bases not matched to a gene: 10. There are 15 residues in the CDR3. Germline loops: CDR1 LNHDA, CDR2 SQIVND (reference sequence). The CDR3 bases are TGTGCCAGTAGTTTTCAGGGGGGGAGAAGCACTGAAGCTTTCTTT. As protein: CASSFQGGRSTEAFF. Filled out from reference TRBV19 and TRBJ1-1, the complete variable domain reads DGGITQSPKYLFRKEGQNVTLSCEQNLNHDAMYWYRQDPGQGLRLIYYSQIVNDFQKGDIAEGYSVSREKKESFPLTVTSAQKNPTAFYLCASSFQGGRSTEAFFGQGTRLTVV.

The rearrangement joins TRBV7-9 to TRBJ1-1; 9 bases agree with TRBD1. Germline trimming cut 5 bases from V and 5 bases from J; bases unmatched to any gene: 9. CDR1 and CDR2 (germline): SEHNR, FQNEAQ (reference sequence). CDR3 length: 15 amino acids. CDR3 amino acids: CASSAVGQGITEAFF. Here the CDR3 DNA reads TGTGCCAGCAGCGCGGTTGGACAGGGGATAACTGAAGCTTTCTTT.

The V gene is TRBV19, the J gene TRBJ1-6, with TRBD1 matching over 9 bases. The CDR3 loop spans 13 amino acids. Per germline, CDR1 LNHDA and CDR2 SQIVND (reference sequence). DNA for the CDR3: TGTGCGACAGGGGGAATGGTGGATTCACCCCTCCACTTT. Its protein product is CATGGMVDSPLHF.

The chain couples TRBV4-2 to TRBJ1-2; D is uncertain. The germline CDR1 and CDR2 sequences are LGHNA and YNFKEQ. Trimming removed 0 bases at V and 5 bases at J, with 13 bases between. CDR3 length equals 15 residues. The CDR3, as DNA: TGTGCCAGCAGCCAAGAAGAGGCAGTCGAATATGGCTACACCTTC. Its translation is CASSQEEAVEYGYTF.

V is TRBV6-2 or TRBV6-3 and J is TRBJ1-1, with D unresolved. The CDR3 sequence is 14 residues long. The germline V gene encodes CDR1 MNHEY and CDR2 SVGEGT. The V end was cut by 6 bases, the J end by 4 bases, with 15 bases between. The CDR3 loop is CASSRGVGITEAFF. DNA for the CDR3: TGTGCCAGCAGCCGCGGGGTCGGTATCACTGAAGCTTTCTTT.

The chain has TRBV5-6 and TRBJ1-2; no definite D call. V lost 4 bases and J 8 bases, leaving 9 bases between the germline ends. The CDR3 totals 11 residues. Per germline, CDR1 SGHDT and CDR2 YYEEEE. As DNA, the CDR3 is TGTGCCAGCAGCCGTATGGGGGGCTACACCTTC. This encodes CASSRMGGYTF.

The sample holds one count of this clone. This rearrangement joins TRBV6-6 to TRBJ1-2, with a possible D match to TRBD1 (5 bases). Germline V gene data show CDR1 as MNHNY and CDR2 as SVGAGI (reference sequence). Trimming left V 0 bases short and J 6 bases short, with 11 bases between. This CDR3 region has 14 residues. CDR3 in amino acids: CASSYSVSGDGYTF. DNA for the CDR3: TGTGCCAGCAGTTACTCGGTGTCGGGGGATGGCTACACCTTC.

The V and J genes are TRBV7-2 and TRBJ1-2; tentative D call: TRBD1 (6 bases). Germline V gene sequence: CDR1 SGHTA, CDR2 FQGNSA. This CDR3 is built from 15 residues. Trimming shortened V by 5 bases and J by 4 bases, and 17 bases separated the two germline ends. In DNA, the CDR3 is TGTGCCAGCAGCGAAGACAGCGGAGGGGGCTATGGCTACACCTTC. The encoded protein is CASSEDSGGGYGYTF.

The chain links TRBV4-1 to TRBJ1-6; TRBD1 matches 10 bases. The J segment lost 11 bases and the V segment lost 0 bases, leaving 4 bases of the junction unmatched. The CDR3 is 15 residues long. Germline CDR1 and CDR2: MGHRA and YSYEKL. The CDR3 loop reads CASSQEAGQGTPLHF. The CDR3 DNA reads as TGCGCCAGCAGCCAAGAAGCGGGACAGGGGACACCCCTCCACTTT.

The chain carries TRBV7-9 and TRBJ1-2; 8 positions agree with TRBD1. The length of the CDR3 is 11 residues. Looked up from germline, CDR1 is SEHNR and CDR2 is FQNEAQ (reference sequence). With 6 bases clipped from V and 6 bases from J, the junction kept 0 bases outside the gene matches. The CDR3 bases are TGTGCCAGCAGGGACAGGGATGGCTACACCTTC. Translating gives CASRDRDGYTF.

This chain links TRBV5-4 with TRBJ2-2; 9 bases are a match to TRBD2. The germline V gene has CDR1 SGHNT and CDR2 YYREEE (reference sequence). V dropped 4 bases and J dropped 1; count of bases not matched to a gene: 8. The CDR3 length is 17 residues. The chain's CDR3 is CASSRRLAGMNTGELFF. CDR3 bases: TGTGCCAGCAGCCGCCGGCTAGCGGGGATGAACACCGGGGAGCTGTTTTTT.

In this sample, this clone turned up once. The J gene is TRBJ2-3, the V gene TRBV7-6, with TRBD2 matching 11 bases. Losses at the gene ends were 5 bases for V and 5 bases for J; bases not matched to a gene: 6. There are 15 residues in the CDR3. Per the germline V gene, CDR1 is SGHVS and CDR2 is FNYEAQ. CDR3 sequence reads: CASSRLAGYKDTQYF. For the CDR3, the DNA is TGTGCCAGCAGCAGACTAGCGGGGTATAAAGATACGCAGTATTTT.